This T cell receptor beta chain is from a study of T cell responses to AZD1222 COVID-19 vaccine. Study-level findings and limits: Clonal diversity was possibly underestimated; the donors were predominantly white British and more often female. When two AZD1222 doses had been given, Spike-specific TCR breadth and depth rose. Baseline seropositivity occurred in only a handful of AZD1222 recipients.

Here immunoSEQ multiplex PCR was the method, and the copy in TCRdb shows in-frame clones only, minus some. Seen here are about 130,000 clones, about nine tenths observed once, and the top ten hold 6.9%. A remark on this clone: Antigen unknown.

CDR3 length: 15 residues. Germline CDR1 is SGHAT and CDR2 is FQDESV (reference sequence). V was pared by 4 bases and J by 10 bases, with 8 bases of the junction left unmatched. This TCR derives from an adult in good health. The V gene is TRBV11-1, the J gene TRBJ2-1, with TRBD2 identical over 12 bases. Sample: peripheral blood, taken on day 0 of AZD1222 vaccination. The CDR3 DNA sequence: TGTGCCAGCAGCTCAGGACTAGCGGGGATCAGCGAGCAGTTCTTC. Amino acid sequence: CASSSGLAGISEQFF.